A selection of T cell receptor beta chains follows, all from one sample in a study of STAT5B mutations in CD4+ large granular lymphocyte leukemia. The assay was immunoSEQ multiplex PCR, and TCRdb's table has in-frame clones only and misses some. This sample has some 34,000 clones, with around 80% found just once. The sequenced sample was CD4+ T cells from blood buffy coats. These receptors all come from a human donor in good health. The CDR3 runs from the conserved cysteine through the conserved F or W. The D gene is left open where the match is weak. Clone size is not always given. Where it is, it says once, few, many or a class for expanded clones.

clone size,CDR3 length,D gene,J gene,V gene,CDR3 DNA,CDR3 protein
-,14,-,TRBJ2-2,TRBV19,TGTGCCAGTAGTATAGACAGGGCCCCCGGGGAGCTGTTTTTT,CASSIDRAPGELFF
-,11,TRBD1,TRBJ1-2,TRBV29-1,TGCAGCGTTGCGACAGGGGTGGGCTACACCTTC,CSVATGVGYTF
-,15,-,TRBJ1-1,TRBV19,TGTGCCAGTAGTATTTCGGGGGCCATGAACACTGAAGCTTTCTTT,CASSISGAMNTEAFF
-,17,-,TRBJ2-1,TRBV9,TGTGCCAGCAGCGTAGAATCAGGGCCGATAGTCTACAATGAGCAGTTCTTC,CASSVESGPIVYNEQFF
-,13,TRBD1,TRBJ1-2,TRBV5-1,TGCGCCAGCAGCTGGGACAGGGAGGGTGGCTACACCTTC,CASSWDREGGYTF
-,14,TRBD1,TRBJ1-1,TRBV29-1,TGCAGCGTTGAACGGCAGGGGGCGCAAACTGAAGCTTTCTTT,CSVERQGAQTEAFF
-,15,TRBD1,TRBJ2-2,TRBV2,TGTGCCAGCAGTCCGACAGGGTGGGACACCGGGGAGCTGTTTTTT,CASSPTGWDTGELFF
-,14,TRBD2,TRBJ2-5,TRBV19,TGTGCCAGTAGTATAGGAGGCGGGGGGGAGACCCAGTACTTC,CASSIGGGGETQYF
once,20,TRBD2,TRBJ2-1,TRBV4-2,TGTGCCAGCAGCACTAGGGGGGGGCTAGCGGGAGAACGAGTAGGGAATGAGCAGTTCTTC,CASSTRGGLAGERVGNEQFF
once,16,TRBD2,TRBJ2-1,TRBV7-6,TGTGCCAGCAGCCATGGACTAGCGGGAACCTACAATGAGCAGTTCTTC,CASSHGLAGTYNEQFF
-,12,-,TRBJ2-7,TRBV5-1,TGCGCCAGCAGTTCGGGCCAGGACGAGCAGTACTTC,CASSSGQDEQYF
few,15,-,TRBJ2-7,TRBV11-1,TGTGCCAGCAGCTTAGATGCAGGCAGCTCCTACGAGCAGTACTTC,CASSLDAGSSYEQYF
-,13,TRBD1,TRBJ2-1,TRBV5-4,TGTGCCAGCAGCAGAGACAGGGGGGGGGAGCAGTTCTTC,CASSRDRGGEQFF
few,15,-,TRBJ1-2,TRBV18,TGTGCCAGCTCAGCTCGGACAGCGGAAAACTATGGCTACACCTTC,CASSARTAENYGYTF
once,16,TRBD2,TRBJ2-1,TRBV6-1,TGTGCCAGCAGTGGCGGGCAGCTAGCGGGAACCAGTGAGCAGTTCTTC,CASSGGQLAGTSEQFF
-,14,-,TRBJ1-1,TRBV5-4,TGTGCCAGCAGCTCAAGGGTAGGGACCACTGAAGCTTTCTTT,CASSSRVGTTEAFF
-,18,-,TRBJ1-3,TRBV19,TGTGCCAGTAGTACCGCGCGGCAGGGCGGAATCTCTGGAAACACCATATATTTT,CASSTARQGGISGNTIYF
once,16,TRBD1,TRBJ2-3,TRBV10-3,TGTGCCATCAGTGACACAGGGGGCGGGAGCACAGATACGCAGTATTTT,CAISDTGGGSTDTQYF
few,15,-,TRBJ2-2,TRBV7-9,TGTGCCAGCAGCAGGGGGACGCGAACAACCGGGGAGCTGTTTTTT,CASSRGTRTTGELFF
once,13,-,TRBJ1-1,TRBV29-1,TGCAGCGGTCAACAAGGGAGGAACACTGAAGCTTTCTTT,CSGQQGRNTEAFF
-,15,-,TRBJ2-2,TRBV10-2,TGCGCCAGCAGATCCGGGACGGGGAACACCGGGGAGCTGTTTTTT,CASRSGTGNTGELFF
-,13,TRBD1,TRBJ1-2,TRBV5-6,TGTGCCAGCAGCCGGGACAGAGACTATGGCTACACCTTC,CASSRDRDYGYTF
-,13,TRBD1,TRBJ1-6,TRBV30,TGTGCCTGGAACCCGGACAGGGGATCACCCCTCCACTTT,CAWNPDRGSPLHF
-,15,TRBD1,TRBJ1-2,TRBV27,TGTGCCAGCAAGGGTACTATACAGGGGGACTATGGCTACACCTTC,CASKGTIQGDYGYTF
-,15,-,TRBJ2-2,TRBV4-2,TGTGCCAGCAGCCTCCGGAATACGAACACCGGGGAGCTGTTTTTT,CASSLRNTNTGELFF
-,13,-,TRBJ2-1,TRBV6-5,TGTGCCAGCACCACGACAGGCTACAATGAGCAGTTCTTC,CASTTTGYNEQFF